A single sample is the source of the 17 T cell receptor beta chains below, sequenced in a study of T cell responses to AZD1222 COVID-19 vaccine. Here immunoSEQ multiplex PCR was the method, and the copy in TCRdb shows in-frame clones only, minus some. The sample has 130,000 or so clones; over 75% are singletons. This sample comprised peripheral blood, obtained 28 days after the second dose of the MenACWY control vaccine. The receptors originated from an adult who received the MenACWY meningococcal vaccine as a control.

The chain recombines TRBV9 with TRBJ2-5; D is unclear. This CDR3 has 14 amino acids. Germline CDR1 is SGDLS and CDR2 is YYNGEE. V gave up 4 bases and J gave up 1 base, with 11 bases separating them. The CDR3 reads CASSRTHLQETQYF. As DNA, the CDR3 is TGTGCCAGCAGCCGTACTCACCTCCAAGAGACCCAGTACTTC.

The chain has TRBV3-1 (or the pseudogene TRBV3-2) and TRBJ1-5; no clear D gene. V was shortened by 1 base and J by 4 bases, with 8 bases between the two germline ends. CDR1 is LGHDT and CDR2 is YNNKEL in the germline V gene (reference sequence). CDR3 length: 14 residues. CDR3 residues: CASSQGTENQPQHF. The CDR3 DNA follows: TGTGCCAGCAGCCAAGGGACCGAGAATCAGCCCCAGCATTTT.

This rearrangement joins TRBV6-1 to TRBJ1-5; D is undetermined. The CDR3 covers 13 residues. V dropped 2 bases and J dropped 4 bases, with 6 bases sitting between them. The germline V gene encodes CDR1 MNHNS and CDR2 SASEGT. CDR3 coding DNA: TGTGCCAGCAGTGAACGGGAAAATCAGCCCCAGCATTTT. Protein: CASSERENQPQHF.

The chain carries TRBV10-3 and TRBJ1-3; weak D call: TRBD1 (6 bases). Per the germline V gene, CDR1 is ENHRY and CDR2 is SYGVKD. Trimming took off 8 bases at V and 0 bases at J, with 14 bases between the two ends. The CDR3 totals 15 residues. In nucleotides, the CDR3 is TGTGCCATCGGGGGGGACACCACCTCTGGAAACACCATATATTTT. Protein sequence: CAIGGDTTSGNTIYF.

The V gene is TRBV27, the J gene TRBJ2-3, with D tentatively TRBD1 or TRBD2 (5 bases each). Trimming cost V 5 bases and J 2 bases, with 14 bases left between them. This CDR3 is built from 15 residues. Per germline, CDR1 MNHEY and CDR2 SMNVEV (reference sequence). CDR3 in DNA: TGTGCCAGCAGTCCCATAGGGGACGCCACAGATACGCAGTATTTT. It is translated as CASSPIGDATDTQYF.

CDR3 bases: TGTGCCAGCAGCCCCGGACTAGCGGGGGCTCGGAGGCAGTTCTTC. It encodes CASSPGLAGARRQFF. The chain employs TRBV3-1 (or the pseudogene TRBV3-2) and TRBJ2-1; 13 bases agree with TRBD2. This CDR3 is 15 amino acids long. The V gene end was trimmed by 4 bases and the J gene end by 12 bases; junction bases not matched to a gene: 9. Germline V gives CDR1 LGHDT, CDR2 YNNKEL (reference sequence).

This rearrangement joins TRBV6-6 to TRBJ1-2, with 8 nucleotides matching TRBD1. CDR1 and CDR2 (germline): MNHNY, SVGAGI (reference sequence). Trimming took 6 bases from V and 4 from J; bases not matched to a gene: 7. The CDR3 is 14 amino acids. The CDR3 nucleotides read TGTGCCAGCAGCCCGGACAGGGCGGCCTATGGCTACACCTTC. Its protein product is CASSPDRAAYGYTF.

This sequence joins TRBV6-2 or TRBV6-3 and TRBJ1-5, with unresolved D. Germline CDR1 reads MNHEY; CDR2 reads SVGEGT. The CDR3 extends over 18 amino acids. The V end was cut by 2 bases, the J end by 1 base, with 18 bases between. For the CDR3, the DNA is TGTGCCAGCAGTTACCCCATAAGTCCTTTGGGGAGCAATCAGCCCCAGCATTTT. Translating it yields CASSYPISPLGSNQPQHF.

The V gene is TRBV29-1, the J gene TRBJ2-1; TRBD2 might be the D (5 bases). V was trimmed by 6 bases and J by 4 bases, leaving 7 bases between them. Germline CDR1 and CDR2: SQVTM and ANQGSEA. The CDR3 runs to 11 residues. CDR3 nucleotides: TGCAGCGTCGGGAAATACAATGAGCAGTTCTTC. Translated: CSVGKYNEQFF.

The sample holds a few counts of this clone. The chain couples TRBV6-5 to TRBJ2-3; 7 nucleotides match TRBD2. The CDR3 is made up of 13 amino acids. The V gene end was trimmed by 6 bases and the J gene end by 10 bases; junction bases not matched to a gene: 10. Germline CDR1 MNHEY, CDR2 SVGAGI. The CDR3: CASRGDYRYAQYF. The CDR3 DNA is TGTGCCAGCAGGGGGGACTACCGGTACGCGCAGTATTTT.

J is TRBJ2-4 and V is TRBV19; the D gene is possibly TRBD1 (6 bases). Germline lookup yields CDR1 LNHDA and CDR2 SQIVND (reference sequence). V lost 6 bases, J lost 2 bases, and 11 bases lay in between. This CDR3 comprises 14 residues. The CDR3 nucleotides are TGTGCCAGTAGATCACAGGGCACCAAAAACATTCAGTACTTC. It encodes CASRSQGTKNIQYF.

The J gene is TRBJ1-6, the V gene TRBV28, with D maybe TRBD1 (5 bases). The V end lost 2 bases, the J end lost 8 bases, and 16 bases lay between the germline ends. Germline V gene data show CDR1 as MDHEN and CDR2 as SYDVKM. The CDR3 totals 16 residues. The CDR3 nucleotides read TGTGCCAGCAGTTTAAAGGTCGGGACCAAACATTCACCCCTCCACTTT. Its protein is CASSLKVGTKHSPLHF. The variable domain in full, completed from reference TRBV28 and TRBJ1-6, reads DVKVTQSSRYLVKRTGEKVFLECVQDMDHENMFWYRQDPGLGLRLIYFSYDVKMKEKGDIPEGYSVSREKKERFSLILESASTNQTSMYLCASSLKVGTKHSPLHFGNGTRLTVT.

The chain combines TRBV19 with TRBJ2-3; 11 nucleotides agree with TRBD2. Trimming removed 3 bases from V and 3 bases from J; junction bases left unmatched: 2. The germline V gene encodes CDR1 LNHDA and CDR2 SQIVND (reference sequence). This CDR3 is built from 15 residues. The CDR3 coding sequence is TGTGCCAGTAGTATCGCTAGCGGGAGGACAGATACGCAGTATTTT. Translating it yields CASSIASGRTDTQYF.

The rearrangement joins TRBV3-1 (or the pseudogene TRBV3-2) to TRBJ2-6, with a possible D match to TRBD1 (6 bases). The V end was cut by 2 bases, the J end by 4 bases, with 21 bases between. The CDR3 sequence is 19 residues long. The V gene's germline CDR1 is LGHDT and CDR2 YNNKEL (reference sequence). CDR3 loop: CASSQPRKTTGIGANVLTF. CDR3 nucleotide sequence: TGTGCCAGCAGCCAACCGCGAAAAACCACAGGGATAGGGGCCAACGTCCTGACTTTC.

The rearrangement joins TRBV1 to TRBJ2-2. TRBV1 is flagged as a pseudogene. The CDR3 totals 17 residues. The CDR3 bases are TGCACCAGCAGCCTAGATATAGACCCTCCGAACACCGGGGAGCTGTTTTTT. Residues: CTSSLDIDPPNTGELFF.

This rearrangement joins TRBV18 to TRBJ1-2, with D hard to call. Germline V gives CDR1 KGHSH, CDR2 LQKENI. V lost 4 bases and J lost 6, with 21 bases in between. The CDR3 spans 16 residues. In nucleotides, the CDR3 is TGTGCCAGCTCACAGATTCAAGGACGGGGTTCGGATGGCTACACCTTC. Amino acids: CASSQIQGRGSDGYTF.

V gene TRBV4-3 combines with J gene TRBJ2-6, with 9 bases identical to TRBD2. This CDR3 has 19 residues. Germline V gene lookup returns CDR1 LGHNA and CDR2 YSLEER. V shed 3 bases and J 0 bases; nucleotides not matched to a gene: 9. The CDR3 loop reads CASSHALAGGSSGANVLTF. Here the CDR3 DNA reads TGCGCCAGCAGCCATGCTTTGGCGGGGGGGAGCTCTGGGGCCAACGTCCTGACTTTC.